A selection of T cell receptor beta chains follows, all from one sample in a study of cytomegalovirus exposure and HLA in healthy donors. Assay used: immunoSEQ multiplex PCR; TCRdb lists only in-frame clones, some missing. The repertoire consists of 85,000 to 90,000 clones, with 85% to 90% occurring once and the leading ten covering 2.3%. Sequenced material: PBMCs. The origin of the receptors is a man younger than 35 in good health and CMV-seronegative. CDR3s include the opening cysteine and the closing phenylalanine or tryptophan. The order of the fields is clone size, D gene, V gene, J gene, CDR3 protein, CDR3 DNA. D genes are given only for firm matches. Clone size appears in some rows only: once, few, many, or a class for an expanded clone.

size: .
D: .
V: TRBV6-1
J: TRBJ2-6
CDR3: CASSEANYASGANVLTF
DNA: TGTGCCAGCAGTGAAGCTAACTATGCCTCTGGGGCCAACGTCCTGACTTTC

size: .
D: TRBD1
V: TRBV29-1
J: TRBJ1-4
CDR3: CSVEAQGFGTNEKLFF
DNA: TGCAGCGTTGAAGCACAGGGGTTCGGGACTAATGAAAAACTGTTTTTT

size: few
D: .
V: TRBV19
J: TRBJ2-1
CDR3: CASSIGGEVYNEQFF
DNA: TGTGCCAGTAGTATAGGCGGGGAGGTGTACAATGAGCAGTTCTTC

size: .
D: TRBD2
V: TRBV11-2
J: TRBJ2-5
CDR3: CASSLEAGGQETQYF
DNA: TGTGCCAGCAGCTTGGAAGCGGGAGGACAAGAGACCCAGTACTTC

size: .
D: TRBD1
V: TRBV5-6
J: TRBJ1-5
CDR3: CASSTPGQDQPQHF
DNA: TGTGCCAGCAGCACACCGGGACAGGATCAGCCCCAGCATTTT

size: .
D: TRBD1
V: TRBV2
J: TRBJ2-4
CDR3: CASSEDRGRENIQYF
DNA: TGTGCCAGCAGTGAAGACAGGGGGCGCGAAAACATTCAGTACTTC

size: few
D: .
V: TRBV6-5
J: TRBJ2-7
CDR3: CASRNEAYEQYF
DNA: TGTGCCAGCAGGAACGAGGCCTACGAGCAGTACTTC

size: .
D: .
V: TRBV19
J: TRBJ2-3
CDR3: CASSIDLGRSTDTQYF
DNA: TGTGCCAGTAGTATAGATCTAGGGAGGTCGACGGATACGCAGTATTTT

size: once
D: .
V: TRBV30
J: TRBJ1-3
CDR3: CAWGSPGGIGNTIYF
DNA: TGTGCCTGGGGCTCCCCTGGGGGGATCGGAAACACCATATATTTT

size: once
D: TRBD2
V: TRBV7-9
J: TRBJ2-2
CDR3: CSSSPSGLAGGIGELFF
DNA: TGTTCCAGCAGCCCATCGGGGCTAGCGGGAGGTATCGGGGAGCTGTTTTTT

size: .
D: TRBD1
V: TRBV6-1
J: TRBJ2-3
CDR3: CASSSGTDFTDTQYF
DNA: TGTGCCAGCAGTTCCGGGACAGACTTCACAGATACGCAGTATTTT

size: .
D: .
V: TRBV5-3
J: TRBJ1-2
CDR3: CARSLCSRGRGYTF
DNA: TGTGCCAGAAGCTTGTGTAGCAGGGGCCGGGGCTACACCTTC

size: once
D: TRBD1
V: TRBV7-2
J: TRBJ1-2
CDR3: CASSSPPGQGTLDNYGYTF
DNA: TGTGCCAGCAGCTCCCCCCCCGGACAGGGAACATTGGATAACTATGGCTACACCTTC

size: .
D: TRBD2
V: TRBV9
J: TRBJ2-5
CDR3: CASSVGAGGQGETQYF
DNA: TGTGCCAGCAGCGTAGGGGCGGGGGGGCAGGGAGAGACCCAGTACTTC

size: .
D: .
V: TRBV27
J: TRBJ2-3
CDR3: CASSPLFGTDTQYF
DNA: TGTGCCAGCAGTCCGCTATTCGGCACAGATACGCAGTATTTT

size: .
D: .
V: TRBV29-1
J: TRBJ2-1
CDR3: CSVDTGGYSKSSYNEQFF
DNA: TGCAGCGTTGACACGGGGGGCTATAGTAAAAGTTCCTACAATGAGCAGTTCTTC

size: .
D: .
V: TRBV7-2
J: TRBJ1-5
CDR3: CASSAHRDQPQHF
DNA: TGTGCCAGCAGCGCACACAGGGATCAGCCCCAGCATTTT

size: .
D: .
V: TRBV10-3
J: TRBJ2-7
CDR3: CAARRDRAYEQYF
DNA: TGTGCCGCAAGGCGGGACAGAGCCTACGAGCAGTACTTC

size: .
D: TRBD1
V: TRBV2
J: TRBJ2-7
CDR3: CASRGQGPYGQYF
DNA: TGTGCCAGCAGGGGACAGGGACCCTACGGGCAGTACTTC

size: .
D: TRBD2
V: TRBV14
J: TRBJ2-2
CDR3: CASSQVGTSGRRDGELFF
DNA: TGTGCCAGCAGCCAAGTCGGGACTAGCGGGAGAAGGGACGGGGAGCTGTTTTTT

size: .
D: .
V: TRBV28
J: TRBJ1-4
CDR3: CASSIPKGGREKLFF
DNA: TGTGCCAGCAGCATCCCAAAGGGCGGGAGAGAAAAACTGTTTTTT

size: .
D: .
V: TRBV11-1
J: TRBJ2-1
CDR3: CASSLGAYEQFF
DNA: TGTGCCAGCAGCTTAGGGGCTTATGAGCAGTTCTTC

size: .
D: TRBD1
V: TRBV6-5
J: TRBJ1-3
CDR3: CASSYERGPGNTIYF
DNA: TGTGCCAGCAGTTACGAGAGGGGGCCTGGAAACACCATATATTTT

size: .
D: TRBD2
V: TRBV28
J: TRBJ2-7
CDR3: CASSLLRTSGRASYEQYF
DNA: TGTGCCAGCAGTTTACTACGGACTAGCGGGAGGGCCTCCTACGAGCAGTACTTC

size: few
D: .
V: TRBV21-1
J: TRBJ2-7
CDR3: CASSKPTGTSCEQYF
DNA: TGTGCCAGCAGCAAACCCACCGGGACTAGCTGCGAGCAGTACTTC

size: .
D: .
V: TRBV28
J: TRBJ2-7
CDR3: CASSRTDGPRNYEQYF
DNA: TGTGCCAGCTCCCGGACAGATGGTCCTCGGAATTACGAGCAGTACTTC

size: .
D: .
V: TRBV5-1
J: TRBJ2-1
CDR3: CASRRALDEQFF
DNA: TGCGCCAGCCGCCGAGCCCTGGATGAGCAGTTCTTC

size: .
D: TRBD2
V: TRBV28
J: TRBJ2-7
CDR3: CASSLGLAGAYSYEQYF
DNA: TGTGCCAGCAGTTTAGGCCTAGCGGGAGCCTACTCCTACGAGCAGTACTTC

size: few
D: TRBD2
V: TRBV28
J: TRBJ2-4
CDR3: CASSTPLADPDSIQYF
DNA: TGTGCCAGCAGCACCCCCCTAGCGGACCCCGATAGCATTCAGTACTTC

size: .
D: TRBD1
V: TRBV9
J: TRBJ2-4
CDR3: CASSVGPGQPQIRKAKNIQYF
DNA: TGTGCCAGCAGCGTAGGACCGGGACAGCCCCAAATTCGGAAAGCCAAAAACATTCAGTACTTC

size: .
D: TRBD2
V: TRBV11-3
J: TRBJ2-1
CDR3: CASSLRKRDSEQFF
DNA: TGTGCCAGCAGCTTAAGGAAGCGGGATAGCGAGCAGTTCTTC

size: .
D: TRBD1
V: TRBV6-6
J: TRBJ2-7
CDR3: CASSLHGGQGRSEQYF
DNA: TGTGCCAGCAGTTTACACGGCGGACAGGGTCGCAGCGAGCAGTACTTC

size: .
D: .
V: TRBV7-9
J: TRBJ1-6
CDR3: CASSGRQPSSYNSPLHF
DNA: TGTGCCAGCAGCGGACGACAGCCGAGCTCCTATAATTCACCCCTCCACTTT

size: .
D: TRBD1
V: TRBV6-5
J: TRBJ1-1
CDR3: CASSLTGGNLGTEAFF
DNA: TGTGCCAGCAGTTTGACAGGGGGCAATTTGGGCACTGAAGCTTTCTTT

size: .
D: TRBD1
V: TRBV5-1
J: TRBJ2-7
CDR3: CASSLPGQGAEQYF
DNA: TGCGCCAGCAGCTTACCCGGACAGGGGGCCGAGCAGTACTTC

size: .
D: .
V: TRBV4-3
J: TRBJ2-1
CDR3: CASSRNQDNEQFF
DNA: TGCGCCAGCAGCCGCAACCAGGACAATGAGCAGTTCTTC

size: .
D: .
V: TRBV23-1
J: TRBJ2-1
CDR3: CASSQSGARCHEQFF
DNA: TGCGCCAGCAGTCAATCGGGGGCCAGGTGCCATGAGCAGTTCTTC

size: .
D: TRBD1
V: TRBV28
J: TRBJ2-1
CDR3: CASSPILSGTGGYEQFF
DNA: TGTGCCAGCAGTCCGATACTCAGCGGGACAGGGGGCTATGAGCAGTTCTTC

size: .
D: TRBD1
V: TRBV7-2
J: TRBJ2-3
CDR3: CASSVHRGPTDTQYF
DNA: TGTGCCAGCAGCGTCCACAGGGGCCCCACAGATACGCAGTATTTT

size: .
D: .
V: TRBV29-1
J: TRBJ1-1
CDR3: CGGGGELEAFF
DNA: TGCGGGGGGGGAGGGGAGTTAGAAGCTTTCTTT

size: .
D: .
V: TRBV30
J: TRBJ2-2
CDR3: CAWSVRGEGRTGELFF
DNA: TGTGCCTGGAGTGTTCGAGGTGAGGGGAGGACCGGGGAGCTGTTTTTT

size: .
D: .
V: TRBV6-1
J: TRBJ2-7
CDR3: CASSVLWGGLYEQYF
DNA: TGTGCCAGCAGTGTCCTCTGGGGGGGGCTCTACGAGCAGTACTTC

size: .
D: .
V: TRBV19
J: TRBJ1-2
CDR3: CASSQEGTPSGYTF
DNA: TGTGCCAGTAGTCAGGAGGGAACCCCCTCTGGCTACACCTTC

size: .
D: .
V: TRBV29-1
J: TRBJ2-6
CDR3: CSVEKSSGANVLTF
DNA: TGCAGCGTTGAAAAGAGCTCTGGGGCCAACGTCCTGACTTTC

size: .
D: .
V: TRBV2
J: TRBJ1-5
CDR3: CASDLGLSQPQHF
DNA: TGTGCCAGCGATCTGGGACTCAGTCAGCCCCAGCATTTT

size: .
D: .
V: TRBV27
J: TRBJ2-7
CDR3: CASSVREKYEQYF
DNA: TGTGCCAGCAGCGTACGGGAGAAGTACGAGCAGTACTTC

size: .
D: .
V: TRBV7-6
J: TRBJ2-1
CDR3: CASSPSLGQTEQFF
DNA: TGTGCCAGCAGCCCATCCCTTGGGCAAACTGAGCAGTTCTTC

size: .
D: TRBD1
V: TRBV7-6
J: TRBJ2-1
CDR3: CASSPQPPRDSYNEQFF
DNA: TGTGCCAGCAGCCCTCAACCCCCCCGGGACAGCTACAATGAGCAGTTCTTC

size: once
D: .
V: TRBV25-1
J: TRBJ2-7
CDR3: CASSESGMLGEQYF
DNA: TGTGCCAGCAGTGAATCCGGGATGTTGGGCGAGCAGTACTTC

size: once
D: TRBD2
V: TRBV2
J: TRBJ2-1
CDR3: CASSEFVGGIPGLAGVAYNEQFF
DNA: TGTGCCAGCAGTGAGTTTGTGGGAGGGATTCCGGGACTAGCGGGAGTGGCCTACAATGAGCAGTTCTTC

size: .
D: .
V: TRBV13
J: TRBJ1-1
CDR3: CASSRDINTEAFF
DNA: TGTGCCAGCAGCCGGGACATCAACACTGAAGCTTTCTTT

size: .
D: .
V: TRBV6-1
J: TRBJ1-4
CDR3: CASSESRSTNEKLFF
DNA: TGTGCCAGCAGTGAATCCAGGTCCACTAATGAAAAACTGTTTTTT

size: .
D: .
V: TRBV6-6
J: TRBJ1-1
CDR3: CASSYSMGQGTEAFF
DNA: TGTGCCAGCAGTTACTCGATGGGGCAAGGCACTGAAGCTTTCTTT

size: .
D: .
V: TRBV5-1
J: TRBJ1-5
CDR3: CASSQDSSNQPQHF
DNA: TGCGCCAGCAGCCAAGACAGTAGCAATCAGCCCCAGCATTTT

size: .
D: TRBD1
V: TRBV18
J: TRBJ2-1
CDR3: CASSPWLRRTGYNEQFF
DNA: TGTGCCAGCTCACCGTGGCTCAGGCGGACAGGATACAATGAGCAGTTCTTC

size: .
D: .
V: TRBV25-1
J: TRBJ1-4
CDR3: CASSHDSRLNEKLFF
DNA: TGTGCCAGCAGCCACGACAGTCGATTAAATGAAAAACTGTTTTTT

size: .
D: TRBD2
V: TRBV7-9
J: TRBJ2-3
CDR3: CASSLEGRGDTQYF
DNA: TGTGCCAGCAGCTTAGAAGGGAGGGGAGATACGCAGTATTTT

size: .
D: TRBD1
V: TRBV5-4
J: TRBJ2-1
CDR3: CASSPGQGKNEQFF
DNA: TGTGCCAGCAGCCCAGGACAGGGGAAAAATGAGCAGTTCTTC

size: .
D: TRBD1
V: TRBV19
J: TRBJ1-1
CDR3: CASSLRQGRTEAFF
DNA: TGTGCCAGTAGTCTCCGACAGGGTCGGACTGAAGCTTTCTTT

size: .
D: .
V: TRBV2
J: TRBJ2-6
CDR3: CASRRQNTFSGANVLTF
DNA: TGTGCCAGCAGGAGACAGAACACCTTCTCTGGGGCCAACGTCCTGACTTTC